One sample yielded the 8 T cell receptor beta chains listed below, sequenced in a study of human T cells and chemical hapten exposure. Time point of the sample: patch test 1, 2 weeks after DPC sensitization. As for treatment: therapeutic diphenylcyclopropenone sensitization with weekly scalp DPC. TCRdb independently ran MiXCR on the RACE reads; one entry per CDR3 protein. Altogether roughly 120,000 distinct CDR3 sequences are present, about 12% being singletons, with the ten largest covering 1.3% to 1.5%. This specimen consisted of whole blood, obtained in connection with sensitization to the hapten diphenylcyclopropenone (DPC). The receptors come from a woman in her forties or fifties with alopecia areata. Some clones in this sample may be carry-over from other donors' samples.

This clonotype was detected a few times. The chain carries TRBV18 and TRBJ2-7; D is tentatively TRBD1 or TRBD2 (5 bases each). Germline assignment: CDR1 KGHSH and CDR2 LQKENI. CDR3 length: 17 amino acids. The ends were cut back, 1 base at V and 1 base at J, with 17 bases in the middle. In DNA, the CDR3 is TGTGCCAGCTCACCACTTACTTGGGGACCTACTTCCTACGAGCAGTACTTC. This encodes CASSPLTWGPTSYEQYF.

This clonotype was observed at least ten times. The genes are TRBV5-1 and TRBJ2-3; the match to TRBD1 covers 10 bases. Looked up from germline, CDR1 is SGHRS and CDR2 is YFSETQ. This CDR3 is built from 15 residues. J was trimmed by 1 base and V by 2 bases; bases with no gene match: 1. CDR3 region: CASSFGTGGTDTQYF. The DNA for the CDR3 is TGCGCCAGCAGCTTTGGGACAGGGGGCACAGATACGCAGTATTTT.

The CDR3 sequence: CASRDPGHPLETQYF. CDR3 DNA sequence: TGTGCCAGCAGGGATCCGGGACACCCTTTGGAGACCCAGTACTTC. V usage is TRBV2 and J usage is TRBJ2-5; possibly TRBD1 for D (6 bases). This CDR3 has 15 amino acids. The V end was cut by 6 bases, the J end by 5 bases, with 19 bases between. The germline V gene has CDR1 SNHLY and CDR2 FYNNEI.

The gene calls are TRBV9 and TRBJ2-3; D may be TRBD1 or TRBD2 (5 bases each). The V gene's germline CDR1 is SGDLS and CDR2 YYNGEE. The CDR3 runs 16 residues. V was clipped by 4 bases and J by 6 bases, with 21 bases between them. CDR3 in DNA: TGTGCCAGCAGCCTTGGGACCGTAGTTGGGTCGGATACGCAGTATTTT. The encoded protein is CASSLGTVVGSDTQYF.

This clonotype was observed many times. The V call is TRBV6-5, the J call TRBJ1-2; 8 bases line up with TRBD1. Germline V gene data show CDR1 as MNHEY and CDR2 as SVGAGI. The CDR3 has 15 residues. J lost 5 bases, V lost 7 bases, and 12 bases had no gene match. CDR3 nucleotides: TGTGCCAGCACCCGAACTCACAGGGGGAATTATGGCTACACCTTC. Translation: CASTRTHRGNYGYTF.

CDR3 region: CATSFTPGQRGTGELFF. The CDR3 nucleotides are TGTGCCACCAGTTTCACGCCGGGACAGCGAGGCACCGGGGAGCTGTTTTTT. The chain employs TRBV24-1 and TRBJ2-2, with TRBD1 identical over 7 bases. V shed 6 bases, J shed 4 bases, and the junction held 13 bases outside the gene matches. The CDR3 is made up of 17 amino acids. Germline lookup yields CDR1 KGHDR and CDR2 SFDVKD.

The chain employs TRBV7-2 and TRBJ1-1; D not resolved. The ends were cut back, 1 base at V and 0 bases at J, with 6 bases in the middle. Germline values: CDR1 SGHTA, CDR2 FQGNSA. The CDR3 loop spans 14 amino acids. Here the CDR3 DNA reads TGTGCCAGCAGCTTAGTCTGGTTGAACACTGAAGCTTTCTTT. Protein: CASSLVWLNTEAFF.

This clonotype was detected only once. This chain links TRBV5-1 with TRBJ2-7; D call uncertain. V shed 2 bases and J shed 5 bases, with 8 bases lying between them. CDR3 length: 12 residues. Germline CDR1 reads SGHRS; CDR2 reads YFSETQ. Here the CDR3 reads CASSFQGNEQYF. Written as DNA, the CDR3 is TGCGCCAGCAGCTTCCAAGGGAACGAGCAGTACTTC.